These 21 T cell receptor beta chains were all obtained from the same sample, sequenced in a study of blood T cell repertoires in COVID-19. Sequenced by immunoSEQ multiplex PCR; TCRdb stores in-frame clones only, minus some. Among more than 45,000 clones listed, less than 95% were seen once. The sample consisted of peripheral blood. The receptors derive from a man between 65 and 80 years old with acute or convalescent COVID-19.

The V call is TRBV4-2, the J call TRBJ1-2; the match to TRBD1 covers 7 bases. Germline V gene lookup returns CDR1 LGHNA and CDR2 YNFKEQ. The trim removed 0 bases at V and 7 bases at J, leaving 8 bases unmatched. The CDR3 is 15 amino acids. As DNA, the CDR3 is TGTGCCAGCAGCCAAGATGGGACAGAACGAATTGGCTACACCTTC. Encoded protein: CASSQDGTERIGYTF.

This chain uses TRBV6-5 with TRBJ2-7; D may be TRBD2 (5 bases). This CDR3 comprises 14 residues. The V gene lost 0 bases and the J gene lost 4 bases, with 10 bases spanning the gap. Per the germline V gene, CDR1 is MNHEY and CDR2 is SVGAGI. Written as DNA, the CDR3 is TGTGCCAGCAGTTACTCCCCCGCGGGTTACGAGCAGTACTTC. Amino acids: CASSYSPAGYEQYF.

The gene calls are TRBV7-2 and TRBJ2-5; 8 bases are a match to TRBD2. CDR3 length equals 15 residues. Looked up from germline, CDR1 is SGHTA and CDR2 is FQGNSA. V shed 8 bases and J 3 bases; nucleotides not matched to a gene: 11. CDR3 region: CASRLGGGGKETQYF. The DNA for the CDR3 is TGTGCCAGCCGTCTCGGGGGGGGCGGGAAAGAGACCCAGTACTTC.

This rearrangement joins TRBV6-4 to TRBJ1-2; D possibly corresponds to TRBD1 (6 bases). This CDR3 region has 14 residues. V was pared by 3 bases and J by 5 bases, with 13 bases between. Germline V gene sequence: CDR1 MRHNA, CDR2 SNTAGT. The CDR3 sequence: CASSDRTVVYGYTF. The CDR3 DNA reads TGTGCCAGCAGTGATAGGACAGTGGTATATGGCTACACCTTC.

The rearrangement uses TRBV5-5 and TRBJ2-5, with TRBD2 matching over 7 bases. J lost 4 bases, V lost 4 bases, and 7 bases had no gene match. From germline, CDR1 is SGHKS and CDR2 YYEKEE (reference sequence). There are 14 residues in the CDR3. The CDR3 bases are TGTGCCAGCAGCGCGGGACTACGGCGAGAGACCCAGTACTTC. This gives the protein CASSAGLRRETQYF.

V is TRBV29-1 and J is TRBJ2-3; D gene unclear. Trimming took off 4 bases at V and 0 bases at J, with 11 bases between the two ends. The CDR3 consists of 14 residues. Per the germline V gene, CDR1 is SQVTM and CDR2 is ANQGSEA. The CDR3 DNA reads TGCAGCGTTGGGTATAGAGCGAGCACAGATACGCAGTATTTT. It encodes CSVGYRASTDTQYF.

This clone was seen only once. The genes are TRBV15 and TRBJ2-7; 9 nucleotides line up with TRBD1. Germline lookup yields CDR1 LNHNV and CDR2 YYDKDF (reference sequence). The CDR3 has 15 amino acids. The V and J ends lost 1 base and 1 base, in that order; junction bases with no gene match: 2. CDR3 DNA sequence: TGTGCCACCAGCAGAGGCGGGACAGGGTCCTACGAGCAGTACTTC. Its translation is CATSRGGTGSYEQYF.

The chain employs TRBV3-1 (or the pseudogene TRBV3-2) and TRBJ2-5; no clear D gene. The CDR3 length is 15 residues. Germline V gene lookup returns CDR1 LGHDT and CDR2 YNNKEL (reference sequence). The germline V and J ends were trimmed by 1 base and 4 bases, with 13 bases remaining between them. The chain's CDR3 is CASSQAHSSGETQYF. CDR3 nucleotides: TGTGCCAGCAGCCAAGCCCACAGCTCAGGAGAGACCCAGTACTTC.

The rearrangement uses TRBV18 and TRBJ2-3; maybe TRBD1 (6 bases). Trimming left V 1 base short and J 0 bases short, with 11 bases between. The CDR3 runs 16 residues. Germline V gene lookup returns CDR1 KGHSH and CDR2 LQKENI. The DNA for the CDR3 is TGTGCCAGCTCACCACTGGGGGCCTCTAGCACAGATACGCAGTATTTT. This codes for CASSPLGASSTDTQYF.

The J gene is TRBJ1-4, the V gene TRBV18; weak D call: TRBD1 (6 bases). Germline V gives CDR1 KGHSH, CDR2 LQKENI. Trimming pared 4 bases from V and 5 bases from J, leaving 8 bases between. The length of the CDR3 is 13 residues. The CDR3 DNA reads as TGTGCCAGCTCACGCGGACAGAATGAAAAACTGTTTTTT. This encodes CASSRGQNEKLFF.

The chain is built from TRBV6-5 and TRBJ2-7, with D possibly being TRBD1 (5 bases). Germline CDR1 reads MNHEY; CDR2 reads SVGAGI. Trimming stripped 5 bases from V and 0 bases from J, with 14 bases between. The CDR3 contains 15 residues. This CDR3 is CASSPNPQGSYEQYF. The CDR3 bases are TGTGCCAGCAGTCCCAACCCGCAGGGCTCCTACGAGCAGTACTTC.

This clone occurred once. This chain connects TRBV6-5 to TRBJ1-2; 9 bases line up with TRBD1. Germline V gene sequence: CDR1 MNHEY, CDR2 SVGAGI. J was trimmed by 3 bases and V by 5 bases; bases with no gene match: 7. The CDR3 is made up of 15 amino acids. The CDR3 DNA is TGTGCCAGCAGTCCGACCCGGGACAGGGACTATGGCTACACCTTC. It translates to CASSPTRDRDYGYTF.

The chain combines TRBV5-8 with TRBJ2-7; possible D gene TRBD1, 6 bases. The germline V gene has CDR1 SGHTS and CDR2 YDEGEE. The CDR3 has 15 amino acids. Between the trimmed V and J ends, which lost 0 bases and 0 bases, there was a span of 10 bases. The CDR3 loop is CASSLGDTGSYEQYF. CDR3 bases: TGTGCCAGCAGCTTGGGGGACACCGGCTCCTACGAGCAGTACTTC.

The chain recombines TRBV10-3 with TRBJ2-1, with 9 bases lining up with TRBD2. CDR1 is ENHRY, CDR2 SYGVKD, per germline. V trimming: 7 bases; J trimming: 0 bases; junction bases outside the gene matches: 10. This CDR3 spans 17 amino acids. This chain's CDR3 is CAIKAGGASLSYNEQFF. The CDR3 coding sequence is TGTGCCATCAAGGCGGGAGGGGCGAGCCTCTCCTACAATGAGCAGTTCTTC.

This CDR3 reads CASSSGQPNTGELFF. The CDR3 coding sequence is TGCGCCAGCAGCTCGGGACAGCCGAACACCGGGGAGCTGTTTTTT. J is TRBJ2-2 and V is TRBV5-1; TRBD1 agrees at 7 bases. Trimming at V came to 3 bases and at J to 0 bases, leaving 2 bases not matched to a gene. Germline assignment: CDR1 SGHRS and CDR2 YFSETQ. This CDR3 spans 15 amino acids.

The chain carries TRBV29-1 and TRBJ1-2, with D unclear. Germline V gene lookup returns CDR1 SQVTM and CDR2 ANQGSEA. This CDR3 comprises 15 residues. V lost 4 bases and J 2 bases, leaving 17 bases between the germline ends. The CDR3 is CSVVRSASSNYGYTF. CDR3 bases: TGCAGCGTTGTTCGGAGTGCTTCAAGCAACTATGGCTACACCTTC. Using reference TRBV29-1 and TRBJ1-2 for the parts outside the CDR3, the full variable domain is SAVISQKPSRDICQRGTSLTIQCQVDSQVTMMFWYRQQPGQSLTLIATANQGSEATYESGFVIDKFPISRPNLTFSTLTVSNMSPEDSSIYLCSVVRSASSNYGYTFGSGTRLTVV.

CDR3 coding DNA: TGTGCCAGCAGCCCCACCGTGCTCAGGGGCAATGAGCAGTTCTTC. This sequence encodes CASSPTVLRGNEQFF. V and J are TRBV7-3 and TRBJ2-1, with D possibly matching TRBD1 (6 bases). CDR3 length: 15 residues. The ends were cut back, 5 bases at V and 6 bases at J, with 17 bases in the middle. Germline CDR1 is SGHTA and CDR2 is FQGTGA. Variable domain in full (rest from reference TRBV7-3 and TRBJ2-1): GAGVSQTPSNKVTEKGKYVELRCDPISGHTALYWYRQSLGQGPEFLIYFQGTGAADDSGLPNDRFFAVRPEGSVSTLKIQRTERGDSAVYLCASSPTVLRGNEQFFGPGTRLTVL.

This clone was recorded once. The J gene is TRBJ2-1, the V gene TRBV5-6; 9 nucleotides match TRBD1. The junction had 5 bases not matched to a gene; V was cut back by 5 bases and J by 14 bases. Germline V gene sequence: CDR1 SGHDT, CDR2 YYEEEE. The CDR3 extends over 11 amino acids. CDR3 protein: CASSWDRVKFF. CDR3 bases: TGTGCCAGCAGTTGGGACAGGGTAAAGTTCTTC.

The chain combines TRBV5-5 with TRBJ1-2; tentative D call: TRBD1 (6 bases). Germline CDR1 SGHKS, CDR2 YYEKEE (reference sequence). The CDR3 runs to 16 residues. The ends were cut back, 2 bases at V and 3 bases at J, with 17 bases in the middle. CDR3 region: CASSFPPGAGDYGYTF. The CDR3 DNA reads TGTGCCAGCAGCTTCCCCCCCGGGGCAGGGGACTATGGCTACACCTTC.

The V gene is TRBV28, the J gene TRBJ1-2; possible D gene TRBD1, 6 bases. Germline assignment: CDR1 MDHEN and CDR2 SYDVKM. The CDR3 length is 16 residues. Deletions cut 4 bases from V and 6 bases from J, with 21 bases between. CDR3 in DNA: TGTGCCAGCAGTTGGACCCTCGGGGGAGGGGGGGATGGCTACACCTTC. Amino acids: CASSWTLGGGGDGYTF.

The chain has TRBV30 and TRBJ1-2, with D perhaps matching TRBD1 (5 bases). The CDR3 loop spans 12 amino acids. The V gene's germline CDR1 is GTSNPN and CDR2 SVGIG (reference sequence). The germline V and J ends were trimmed by 2 bases and 4 bases, with 8 bases remaining between them. CDR3 in amino acids: CAWSRQIYGYTF. DNA of the CDR3: TGTGCCTGGAGTCGACAGATCTATGGCTACACCTTC.